The sequence of this TCR beta chain was determined in a study of shared clonotypes between healthy human individuals. Findings and limits, study-wide: Naive subsets generally exceeded memory subsets in estimated richness.

To note about this clone: Its cognate antigen is unknown.

Data came from immunoSEQ multiplex PCR; TCRdb stores just in-frame clones and leaves some out. This sample has millions of clones; 90% to 95% occur once, and the top ten carry 0.1% to 0.15%. Per the germline V gene, CDR1 is KGHSH and CDR2 is LQKENI. With V trimmed by 0 bases and J by 5 bases, 10 bases remained unmatched. The CDR3 runs 17 residues. The receptor comes from a young man in good health. V and J are TRBV18 and TRBJ1-2; 9 positions match TRBD1. The sample comprised naive CD4+ T cells sorted from blood. The subset is: CD45RA+ positively selected. The CDR3 protein is CASSPPGQGSFGYGYTF. CDR3 nucleotide sequence: TGTGCCAGCTCACCACCGGGACAGGGAAGTTTTGGTTATGGCTACACCTTC.